This TCR beta chain emerged from a study of T cells in Graves' hyperthyroidism and ophthalmopathy. Points from the study as a whole: Model predictions of ophthalmopathy came a median 6.5 months before onset.

This clonotype has at least ten counts. What it recognizes is unknown. Absent ophthalmopathy progression within 18 months defined stable Graves' hyperthyroidism. The authors took PBMCs from 7.5 to 10 ml fresh peripheral blood. CDR1 MNHEY and CDR2 SMNVEV come from the germline V gene (reference sequence). The V end lost 6 bases, the J end lost 4 bases, and 15 bases lay between the germline ends. CDR3 length: 14 residues. RNA transcripts gave rise to amplified TCR beta CDR3 regions. First-round RT-PCR with HTBI primers amplified the TCR CDR3 region. TCRdb analysed the multiplex PCR reads with MiXCR anew, one entry per CDR3 protein. The top ten hold 3.7% of the sample, which has around 350,000 distinct CDR3 sequences, approximately 19% seen once.

The sequence derives from a woman between 18 and 29 years old with Graves' hyperthyroidism. The chain employs TRBV27 and TRBJ1-2; D is ambiguous. Sequencing was carried out using blood. The CDR3 sequence: CASSQSQLSYGYTF. The CDR3 DNA reads as TGTGCCAGCAGCCAGTCACAGCTCTCCTATGGCTACACCTTC.